Listed below are T cell receptor beta chains from one sample, sequenced in a study of cytotoxic CD8 clonotypes in ibrutinib-treated CLL. Data came from immunoSEQ multiplex PCR; TCRdb stores just in-frame clones and leaves some out. The repertoire has roughly 200,000 clones, 79% of them found once; the top ten carry about an eighth. Sequencing was performed on PBMCs, taken after 12 months of ibrutinib treatment. All receptors derive from a human donor with chronic lymphocytic leukemia. CDR3s include the opening cysteine and the closing phenylalanine or tryptophan. Each record gives: clone size, V gene, J gene, D gene, CDR3 DNA, CDR3 protein. A D gene is named only where the DNA matches it firmly. Rows give clone size only sometimes, using once, few, many, or a class for an expanded clone.

-	TRBV5-1	TRBJ2-4	-	TGCGCCAGCAGCTTGTCGACTAGTAGGGACATTCAGTACTTC	CASSLSTSRDIQYF
-	TRBV6-5	TRBJ1-6	-	TGTGCCAGCAGTTTACAGCGTTTTAATTCACCCCTCCACTTT	CASSLQRFNSPLHF
-	TRBV5-1	TRBJ1-4	TRBD1	TGCGCCAGCAGCTTGGCCGGGACAGGGGTAGAAAAACTGTTTTTT	CASSLAGTGVEKLFF
-	TRBV7-2	TRBJ1-3	-	TGTGCCAGCAGCCCACAGGGAGTTGGAAACACCATATATTTT	CASSPQGVGNTIYF
-	TRBV5-4	TRBJ2-7	TRBD1	TGTGCCAGCAGCCCCGGACAGGGTATCCCCTACGAGCAGTACTTC	CASSPGQGIPYEQYF
-	TRBV2	TRBJ1-2	-	TGTGCCAGCAAACCAGACGCCAGCGGTGGCTACACCTTC	CASKPDASGGYTF
-	TRBV27	TRBJ2-7	-	TGTGCCAGCAGTCGGACAGCCATCGGACTCTACGAGCAGTACTTC	CASSRTAIGLYEQYF
-	TRBV6-1	TRBJ1-2	-	TGTGCCAGCAGTGAGGAGCCCTATGGCTACACCTTC	CASSEEPYGYTF
-	TRBV5-1	TRBJ1-1	-	TGCGCCAGCAGCTCCCAGGGTCAGAACACTGAAGCTTTCTTT	CASSSQGQNTEAFF
-	TRBV2	TRBJ2-7	TRBD2	TGTGCCAGCAGTGATCTTAAACTAGCGGGGGCCAGCGAGCAGTACTTC	CASSDLKLAGASEQYF
-	TRBV28	TRBJ2-3	TRBD2	TGTGCCAGCAGTTTATCGGCTAGCGGGGACACAGATACGCAGTATTTT	CASSLSASGDTDTQYF
few	TRBV10-2	TRBJ1-2	-	TGCGCCAGCAGGTTACAGGGTTCTGACTATGGCTACACCTTC	CASRLQGSDYGYTF
-	TRBV29-1	TRBJ1-1	-	TGCAGCGTTGAAGTAGCTAGACAGACGAACACTGAAGCTTTCTTT	CSVEVARQTNTEAFF
-	TRBV4-1	TRBJ2-2	TRBD2	TGCGCCAGCAGCCCCCGGGATCTAGCGGGAGGGTGGACCGGGGAGCTGTTTTTT	CASSPRDLAGGWTGELFF
-	TRBV18	TRBJ1-1	-	TGTGCCAGCTCAACGACAGTATCTGACACTGAAGCTTTCTTT	CASSTTVSDTEAFF
-	TRBV5-8	TRBJ1-2	-	TGTGCCAGCAGCAGCAGGTCTGGTGGTGGCTACACCTTC	CASSSRSGGGYTF
-	TRBV27	TRBJ1-1	-	TGTGCCAGCAGTTTGGCCCTACACTTGAACACTGAAGCTTTCTTT	CASSLALHLNTEAFF
once	TRBV5-1	TRBJ2-1	-	TGCGCCAGCAGCTCACCCCGGGACTTGCCCCTCAGCGAGCAGTTCTTC	CASSSPRDLPLSEQFF
-	TRBV19	TRBJ2-1	-	TGTGCCAGTAGTATAGGCGGGGGCCGATACAATGAGCAGTTCTTC	CASSIGGGRYNEQFF
-	TRBV2	TRBJ1-2	-	TGTGCCAGCAGTGAACCCCCCGGGGGCTATGGCTACACCTTC	CASSEPPGGYGYTF
-	TRBV19	TRBJ2-2	-	TGTGCCAGTAGTATCTTAAGCACCGGGGAGCTGTTTTTT	CASSILSTGELFF
once	TRBV6-5	TRBJ1-2	-	TGTGCCAGCAGAACAACACGGTCCCCCGTGGGCTACACCTTC	CASRTTRSPVGYTF
-	TRBV5-1	TRBJ2-7	TRBD2	TGCGCCAGCAGCCCGGCGGGAGGCGGCCTCTACGAGCAGTACTTC	CASSPAGGGLYEQYF
-	TRBV9	TRBJ2-7	-	TGTGCCAGCAGCGCCGGACTAAACTACGAGCAGTACTTC	CASSAGLNYEQYF
once	TRBV28	TRBJ1-4	-	TGTGCCAGCAGTTTAGGAGGGGCCGGTTTTAATGAAAAACTGTTTTTT	CASSLGGAGFNEKLFF
-	TRBV2	TRBJ2-1	-	TGTGCCAGCTACAGGTCACCAAACAATGAGCAGTTCTTC	CASYRSPNNEQFF
once	TRBV9	TRBJ2-1	TRBD2	TGTGCCAGCAGCGGAGTCCGGACTAGCGGGAGGTATGAGCAGTTCTTC	CASSGVRTSGRYEQFF
few	TRBV6-1	TRBJ1-2	-	TGTGCCAGCAGTAGACCCCAACTTGGCTACACCTTC	CASSRPQLGYTF
-	TRBV7-9	TRBJ2-7	-	TGTGCCAGCAGACTCCAGGGGAGGAACGAGCAGTACTTC	CASRLQGRNEQYF
-	TRBV5-4	TRBJ1-1	-	TGTGCCAGCAGCTTGGGGGCGAGGACTGAAGCTTTCTTT	CASSLGARTEAFF
-	TRBV19	TRBJ2-1	TRBD2	TGTGCCAGTAGTATCGCCCTAGCGGGTAGCTACAATGAGCAGTTCTTC	CASSIALAGSYNEQFF
-	TRBV7-8	TRBJ2-3	-	TGTGCCAGCAGCCTGAGACAGCTCACAGATACGCAGTATTTT	CASSLRQLTDTQYF
-	TRBV6-6	TRBJ1-1	TRBD1	TGTGCCAGCAGTTACTTACAGGGGAAGGGAACTGAAGCTTTCTTT	CASSYLQGKGTEAFF
once	TRBV29-1	TRBJ2-7	TRBD2	TGCAGCGTTCGGACTAGTTCGTACGAGCAGTACTTC	CSVRTSSYEQYF
-	TRBV11-3	TRBJ1-1	-	TGTGCCAGCAGCTTAGTAAGGGTGGACACTGAAGCTTTCTTT	CASSLVRVDTEAFF
-	TRBV5-1	TRBJ2-2	-	TGCGCCAGCAGCTTAGGTAATAAGGGCTCGAACACCGGGGAGCTGTTTTTT	CASSLGNKGSNTGELFF
-	TRBV7-9	TRBJ2-7	-	TGTGCCAGCAGCCCGGAACCTGGGCCCTACGAGCAGTACTTC	CASSPEPGPYEQYF
-	TRBV4-1	TRBJ1-5	-	TGCGCCAGCAGCGTAGCAATAGCGATTAAACGGGCTGCAATCAGGCAGCCCCAGCATTTT	CASSVAIAIKRAAIRQPQHF
-	TRBV27	TRBJ1-1	-	TGTGCCAGCAGTCCCCCGGGAGGGCCGAACACTGAAGCTTTCTTT	CASSPPGGPNTEAFF
-	TRBV28	TRBJ2-6	-	TGTGCCAGCAGTAGGACGGGGATCTCTGGGGCCAACGTCCTGACTTTC	CASSRTGISGANVLTF
few	TRBV29-1	TRBJ2-7	-	TGCAGCGTAAGGATTTCCACCTACGAGCAGTACTTC	CSVRISTYEQYF
-	TRBV5-1	TRBJ2-1	-	TGCGCCAGCAGAAGGGGGAGTTCCGGGACACCTTCTTACAATGAGCAGTTCTTC	CASRRGSSGTPSYNEQFF
-	TRBV28	TRBJ2-7	-	TGTGCCAGCAGTGTCGGGGTTGTCAAGGGTTACGAGCAGTACTTC	CASSVGVVKGYEQYF
-	TRBV2	TRBJ2-5	TRBD1	TGTGCCAGCAGACCCCTGACAGGGCAAGAGACCCAGTACTTC	CASRPLTGQETQYF
-	TRBV13	TRBJ2-1	TRBD1	TGTGCCAGCAGCTTAGAACTCGGGACAGGGGCTACTGAGCAGTTCTTC	CASSLELGTGATEQFF
-	TRBV5-8	TRBJ2-1	-	TGTGCCGGAGGTATCGGCCGCTACAATGAGCAGTTCTTC	CAGGIGRYNEQFF
few	TRBV27	TRBJ2-2	TRBD1	TGTGCCAGCAGTTTCGTGGGACAGGTCGACACCGGGGAGCTGTTTTTT	CASSFVGQVDTGELFF
-	TRBV7-6	TRBJ2-5	-	TGTGCCAGCAGCTTATTTGCAGCCAGCCAAGAGACCCAGTACTTC	CASSLFAASQETQYF
-	TRBV5-1	TRBJ2-3	TRBD2	TGCGCCAGCAGCCTACTTACTAGCGGGGGCACAGATACGCAGTATTTT	CASSLLTSGGTDTQYF
-	TRBV6-1	TRBJ2-7	TRBD1	TGTGCCAGCAGTGAAATGGCCTGGACAGGGTACGAGCAGTACTTC	CASSEMAWTGYEQYF
few	TRBV25-1	TRBJ1-1	TRBD1	TGTGCCAGCAGGTTCGGGGGGACAGGGTCGAACACTGAAGCTTTCTTT	CASRFGGTGSNTEAFF